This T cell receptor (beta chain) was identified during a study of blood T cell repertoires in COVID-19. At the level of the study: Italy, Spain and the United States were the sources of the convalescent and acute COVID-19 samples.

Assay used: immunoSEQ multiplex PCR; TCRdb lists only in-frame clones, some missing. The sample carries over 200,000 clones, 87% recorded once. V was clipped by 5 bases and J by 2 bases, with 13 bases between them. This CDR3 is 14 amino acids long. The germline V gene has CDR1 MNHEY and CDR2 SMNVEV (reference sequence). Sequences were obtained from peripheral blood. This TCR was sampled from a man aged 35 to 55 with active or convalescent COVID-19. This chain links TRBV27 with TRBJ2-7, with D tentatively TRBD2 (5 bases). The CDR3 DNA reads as TGTGCCAGCAGTCTCCGTGGAGCGGCCTACGAGCAGTACTTC. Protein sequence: CASSLRGAAYEQYF.